This T cell receptor (beta chain) was recorded in a study of identical twins. TCRdb analysed the 5' RACE reads with MiXCR anew, one entry per CDR3 protein. The table lists hundreds of thousands of distinct CDR3 sequences, around 7.4% of them singletons. This clonotype has a handful of counts. What it binds is unknown. Study conclusions and caveats: Abundant beta clonotypes from cord blood had fewer insertions, unlike memory repertoires, which showed none.

The CDR3 loop spans 15 amino acids. V was cut by 3 bases and J by 3 bases, with 17 bases left in between. Germline assignment: CDR1 DFQATT and CDR2 SNEGSKA (reference sequence). These data were likewise used in another study, on yellow fever vaccine responses in identical twins.

The TCR sequence derives from a woman aged 18-35 years in good health. What was sequenced was PBMCs. The chain is built from TRBV20-1 and TRBJ2-5; possibly TRBD2 for D (7 bases). CDR3 sequence: CSARHGGLPEETQYF. The CDR3 DNA sequence: TGCAGTGCTAGGCACGGGGGGCTACCCGAAGAGACCCAGTACTTC.